This paragraph covers one TCR beta chain sequence. The CDR3 sequence is 15 residues long. Deletions cut 0 bases from V and 7 bases from J, with 16 bases between. In germline, CDR1 is SGHDT, CDR2 YYEEEE. Study processing details: Nucleated cell number was recorded as an estimate derived from reference gene primer amplification. Assay: immunoSEQ multiplex PCR; the TCRdb copy retains only in-frame clones and omits some. The V and J calls and clone size were taken over from that table, and D and trimming were inferred from the DNA. The sample consists of about 21,000 clones, around 89% of them appearing once. This record belongs to a study of blood T cell repertoires in COVID-19. Across the whole study: Spain, Italy and the United States supplied samples that represented acute and convalescent COVID-19.

The material sequenced was peripheral blood. The receptor's source is a man aged 65 to 85 with active COVID-19. The chain employs TRBV5-6 and TRBJ1-1; D perhaps matches TRBD1 (6 bases). The CDR3 DNA sequence: TGTGCCAGCAGCTTGGTCGGGGGGCCCCTTTATGAAGCTTTCTTT. This codes for CASSLVGGPLYEAFF.